This T cell receptor beta chain comes out of a study of blood T cell repertoires in COVID-19. As for the study in general: The study drew acute and convalescent COVID-19 samples from the United States, Italy and Spain. The cDNA or gDNA used as material had been derived from T cells, B-cell-depleted T cells, or PBMCs.

While infection was still active, Seattle patients were enrolled and then followed longitudinally. Authors' methods: The authors estimated nucleated cell counts from reference gene primer amplification. TCRdb's table, derived via immunoSEQ multiplex PCR, lists solely in-frame clones and lacks some. That table is the source of V, J and clone size, and D and trimming were worked out from the DNA. This sample has some 390,000 clones, with 87% found just once. This CDR3 is 16 amino acids long. Germline V lookup: CDR1 SGHVS, CDR2 FNYEAQ. V lost 1 base to trimming and J lost 3 bases; unmatched junction nucleotides: 7.

V gene TRBV7-6 combines with J gene TRBJ1-1; 8 nucleotides match TRBD1. The clonotype originates from a woman aged 55-75 years with COVID-19, enrolled during active disease. Sequenced: peripheral blood. CDR3 coding DNA: TGTGCCAGCAGCTTAGGGGCAGGGGGCCCCTACACTGAAGCTTTCTTT. This encodes CASSLGAGGPYTEAFF. Based on the CDR3 plus reference TRBV7-6 and TRBJ1-1, the full variable domain is GAGVSQSPRYKVTKRGQDVALRCDPISGHVSLYWYRQALGQGPEFLTYFNYEAQQDKSGLPNDRFSAERPEGSISTLTIQRTEQRDSAMYRCASSLGAGGPYTEAFFGQGTRLTVV.